This entry concerns a single T cell receptor beta chain. These data belong to a study of cytomegalovirus exposure and HLA in healthy donors. The table came from immunoSEQ multiplex PCR; TCRdb's copy has only in-frame clones and leaves some out. The table shows about 98,000 clones, with less than 90% occurring only once. The CDR3 is made up of 14 amino acids. V was clipped by 2 bases and J by 7 bases, with 14 bases between them. The germline V gene has CDR1 MNHNS and CDR2 SASEGT. Input material: PBMCs. The receptor comes from a man aged 18 to 30 in good health and CMV-seropositive. The chain combines TRBV6-1 with TRBJ1-2; D is undetermined. The chain's CDR3 is CASSEQPRSGGYTF. In DNA, the CDR3 is TGTGCCAGCAGTGAACAACCGCGGTCGGGTGGCTACACCTTC.